These 29 T cell receptor beta chains share one sample of origin, sequenced in a study of vaccination effects on CD4 cells after COVID-19. The assay was immunoSEQ multiplex PCR, and TCRdb's table has in-frame clones only and misses some. The sample has about 57,000 clones; about 81% are singletons. These receptors lack a known antigen. Culture lasted 10 days before CD4+ T cell isolation. Participants were given two doses of BNT162b2 or mRNA-1273 vaccine. The sample was CD4+ T cells from PBMCs cultured without peptide, taken after COVID-19 vaccination. The source of these receptors is a human donor who received a COVID-19 vaccine.

J is TRBJ2-1 and V is TRBV11-2; 8 nucleotides agree with TRBD1. Germline CDR1 SGHAT, CDR2 FQNNGV. The CDR3 spans 16 residues. The trim removed 3 bases at V and 5 bases at J, leaving 9 bases unmatched. CDR3 coding DNA: TGTGCCAGCAGCTTCGCCCTAGGACAGGGACACAATGAGCAGTTCTTC. Its translation is CASSFALGQGHNEQFF.

The chain couples TRBV6-1 to TRBJ1-4; 7 bases map to TRBD1. Germline loops: CDR1 MNHNS, CDR2 SASEGT. Trimming removed 1 base from V and 5 bases from J; junction bases left unmatched: 4. The CDR3 runs to 15 residues. CDR3 coding DNA: TGTGCCAGCAGTGAAGGGACAGGTGTCAATGAAAAACTGTTTTTT. It yields the protein CASSEGTGVNEKLFF.

This sequence joins TRBV9 and TRBJ2-1; 7 nucleotides match TRBD2. The J segment lost 7 bases and the V segment lost 4 bases, leaving 11 bases of the junction unmatched. The CDR3 extends over 15 amino acids. Germline assignment: CDR1 SGDLS and CDR2 YYNGEE. The CDR3, as DNA: TGTGCCAGCAGCCCCGTCGCTAGCGGTGGTAATGAGCAGTTCTTC. As protein: CASSPVASGGNEQFF. Variable domain in full (rest from reference TRBV9 and TRBJ2-1): DSGVTQTPKHLITATGQRVTLRCSPRSGDLSVYWYQQSLDQGLQFLIQYYNGEERAKGNILERFSAQQFPDLHSELNLSSLELGDSALYFCASSPVASGGNEQFFGPGTRLTVL.

The genes are TRBV5-1 and TRBJ2-1; 12 nucleotides agree with TRBD2. After removal of 3 bases from V and 10 bases from J, the junction contained 11 bases not matched to a gene. Germline loops: CDR1 SGHRS, CDR2 YFSETQ. The CDR3 has 16 amino acids. CDR3 in amino acids: CASSSSGGAYPSEQFF. CDR3 in DNA: TGCGCCAGCAGCTCTAGCGGGGGGGCCTATCCAAGCGAGCAGTTCTTC.

The V gene is TRBV5-6, the J gene TRBJ1-6; D is ambiguous. CDR3 length: 15 residues. The V gene lost 0 bases and the J gene lost 7 bases, with 11 bases spanning the gap. Per germline, CDR1 SGHDT and CDR2 YYEEEE. The DNA of the CDR3 is TGTGCCAGCAGCTTGGGCGGAGGGAGAAATTCACCCCTCCACTTT. This translates into CASSLGGGRNSPLHF.

This clone appeared a single time. J is TRBJ1-4 and V is TRBV15; D is ambiguous. Trimming stripped 1 base from V and 0 bases from J, with 9 bases between. Germline V lookup: CDR1 LNHNV, CDR2 YYDKDF (reference sequence). The CDR3 runs 16 residues. The CDR3 nucleotides are TGTGCCACCAGCAGAGGGCAAGTTGCAACTAATGAAAAACTGTTTTTT. Its translation: CATSRGQVATNEKLFF.

The genes are TRBV5-4 and TRBJ2-3; 11 positions agree with TRBD2. Germline V lookup: CDR1 SGHNT, CDR2 YYREEE (reference sequence). J gave up 3 bases and V 6 bases, and 9 bases lay outside the gene matches. The CDR3 totals 16 residues. The CDR3 DNA sequence: TGTGCCAGCAAAATAACGACTAGCGGGGAAACAGATACGCAGTATTTT. This sequence encodes CASKITTSGETDTQYF. Full variable domain (remainder filled in from reference TRBV5-4 and TRBJ2-3): ETGVTQSPTHLIKTRGQQVTLRCSSQSGHNTVSWYQQALGQGPQFIFQYYREEENGRGNFPPRFSGLQFPNYSSELNVNALELDDSALYLCASKITTSGETDTQYFGPGTRLTVL.

This clone appeared a few times. The V and J genes are TRBV4-1 and TRBJ1-4, with TRBD1 matching over 8 bases. J lost 4 bases, V lost 4 bases, and 2 bases had no gene match. The CDR3 runs to 14 residues. In germline, CDR1 is MGHRA, CDR2 YSYEKL. CDR3 sequence reads: CASSRTGSNEKLFF. The CDR3 DNA reads as TGCGCCAGCAGCCGGACAGGGAGTAATGAAAAACTGTTTTTT.

V and J are TRBV15 and TRBJ2-7; TRBD1 matches at 7 bases. Germline V gives CDR1 LNHNV, CDR2 YYDKDF (reference sequence). The CDR3 is 16 amino acids. V lost 4 bases, J lost 1 base, and 10 bases stayed unmatched. CDR3 in amino acids: CATSTRPGQPSYEQYF. CDR3 DNA: TGTGCCACCAGCACAAGGCCGGGACAGCCATCCTACGAGCAGTACTTC. The full variable domain, with the rest looked up from reference TRBV15 and TRBJ2-7, is DAMVIQNPRYQVTQFGKPVTLSCSQTLNHNVMYWYQQKSSQAPKLLFHYYDKDFNNEADTPDNFQSRRPNTSFCFLDIRSPGLGDTAMYLCATSTRPGQPSYEQYFGPGTRLTVT.

J is TRBJ2-5 and V is TRBV5-5; D is unresolved. CDR1 and CDR2 (germline): SGHKS, YYEKEE (reference sequence). The CDR3 covers 14 residues. Trimming stripped 0 bases from V and 1 base from J, with 7 bases between. The CDR3 region is CASSLAWSQETQYF. CDR3 DNA sequence: TGTGCCAGCAGCTTGGCCTGGAGCCAAGAGACCCAGTACTTC. The full variable domain, with the rest looked up from reference TRBV5-5 and TRBJ2-5, is DAGVTQSPTHLIKTRGQQVTLRCSPISGHKSVSWYQQVLGQGPQFIFQYYEKEERGRGNFPDRFSARQFPNYSSELNVNALLLGDSALYLCASSLAWSQETQYFGPGTRLLVL.

This clone has just a few counts. The chain links TRBV18 to TRBJ2-5, with a weak D call TRBD1 (5 bases). The CDR3 length is 15 residues. Trimming shortened V by 4 bases and J by 4 bases, and 16 bases separated the two germline ends. CDR1 and CDR2 from the germline V gene are KGHSH and LQKENI. CDR3 sequence reads: CASSLTQGIGETQYF. CDR3 sequence (DNA): TGTGCCAGCTCACTTACTCAGGGAATTGGAGAGACCCAGTACTTC. Variable domain in full (rest from reference TRBV18 and TRBJ2-5): NAGVMQNPRHLVRRRGQEARLRCSPMKGHSHVYWYRQLPEEGLKFMVYLQKENIIDESGMPKERFSAEFPKEGPSILRIQQVVRGDSAAYFCASSLTQGIGETQYFGPGTRLLVL.

The chain links TRBV19 to TRBJ2-4, with TRBD1 matching 9 bases. The CDR3 runs 15 residues. The V and J ends lost 5 bases and 0 bases, in that order; junction bases with no gene match: 2. Germline CDR1 LNHDA, CDR2 SQIVND (reference sequence). The CDR3 is CASSRQGGAKNIQYF. The CDR3 DNA reads as TGTGCCAGTAGTCGACAGGGGGGAGCCAAAAACATTCAGTACTTC.

The chain has TRBV19 and TRBJ1-5; D gene unclear. The CDR3 loop spans 16 amino acids. The V and J ends lost 2 bases and 6 bases respectively, with 17 bases between them. Germline CDR1 reads LNHDA; CDR2 reads SQIVND (reference sequence). The CDR3 region has the DNA TGTGCCAGTAGTATACCCTCGGGAGGGTTAGGTCAGCCCCAGCATTTT. It is translated as CASSIPSGGLGQPQHF.

This chain connects TRBV4-1 to TRBJ2-1; D may be TRBD2 (6 bases). Germline V gene lookup returns CDR1 MGHRA and CDR2 YSYEKL. The V end lost 3 bases, the J end lost 9 bases, and 9 bases lay between the germline ends. CDR3 length: 12 amino acids. CDR3 protein: CASSQTSFEQFF. CDR3 DNA sequence: TGCGCCAGCAGCCAGACTAGTTTTGAGCAGTTCTTC.

V and J are TRBV2 and TRBJ1-5; D not certain. V was cut by 4 bases and J by 3 bases, with 10 bases left in between. CDR1 is SNHLY, CDR2 FYNNEI, per germline. The CDR3 runs 14 residues. Here the CDR3 DNA reads TGTGCCAGCAGTGGAGGAGGTTACAATCAGCCCCAGCATTTT. It codes for CASSGGGYNQPQHF.

V gene TRBV7-6 combines with J gene TRBJ2-1; 9 bases fit TRBD2. Germline lookup yields CDR1 SGHVS and CDR2 FNYEAQ. Germline trimming cut 5 bases from V and 9 bases from J; bases unmatched to any gene: 5. CDR3 length equals 13 residues. CDR3 coding DNA: TGTGCCAGCAGCCACGGGACTAGCACTGAGCAGTTCTTC. Translation gives CASSHGTSTEQFF.

Only one count was recorded for this clone. The chain joins TRBV28 to TRBJ2-5; 9 bases line up with TRBD1. With 7 bases clipped from V and 1 base from J, the junction kept 10 bases outside the gene matches. The germline CDR1 and CDR2 sequences are MDHEN and SYDVKM. This CDR3 has 16 amino acids. The CDR3 DNA sequence: TGTGCCAGCAATCAATTCGGGACAGGGTCCCAAGAGACCCAGTACTTC. It encodes CASNQFGTGSQETQYF.

The chain recombines TRBV7-2 with TRBJ2-3; weak D call: TRBD2 (6 bases). The germline V and J ends were trimmed by 5 bases and 0 bases, with 9 bases remaining between them. Germline V gene lookup returns CDR1 SGHTA and CDR2 FQGNSA. CDR3 size: 14 residues. The CDR3 protein is CASSETSSTDTQYF. CDR3 DNA: TGTGCCAGCAGCGAGACTAGTAGCACAGATACGCAGTATTTT.

This clone is a singleton in its sample. This rearrangement joins TRBV6-5 to TRBJ1-1; TRBD1 is a possible D gene (5 bases). V was cut by 5 bases and J by 3 bases, with 13 bases left in between. The CDR3 totals 14 residues. Germline CDR1 and CDR2: MNHEY and SVGAGI. The CDR3 loop is CASSPGRGDTEAFF. CDR3 DNA: TGTGCCAGCAGTCCGGGGCGGGGGGACACTGAAGCTTTCTTT.

This chain joins TRBV12-3 or TRBV12-4 and TRBJ1-2; TRBD1 is a possible D gene (5 bases). V was trimmed by 6 bases and J by 4 bases, leaving 12 bases between them. CDR3 length: 13 amino acids. The CDR3 here is CASRNRGPYGYTF. Written as DNA, the CDR3 is TGTGCCAGCAGAAACCGGGGCCCCTATGGCTACACCTTC.

The J gene is TRBJ1-4, the V gene TRBV4-2, with D unresolved. The CDR3 is 18 amino acids. The V end was cut by 0 bases, the J end by 0 bases, with 14 bases between. CDR1 is LGHNA, CDR2 YNFKEQ, per germline. CDR3 loop: CASSQERSGITTNEKLFF. For the CDR3, the DNA is TGTGCCAGCAGCCAAGAAAGGTCCGGGATCACAACTAATGAAAAACTGTTTTTT.

J is TRBJ1-2 and V is TRBV14; D call uncertain. Germline V gives CDR1 SGHDN, CDR2 FVKESK. This CDR3 region has 11 residues. V was pared by 7 bases and J by 4 bases, with 7 bases between. The CDR3: CASKPCYGYTF. CDR3 nucleotides: TGTGCCAGCAAACCGTGCTATGGCTACACCTTC. Variable domain in full (rest from reference TRBV14 and TRBJ1-2): EAGVTQFPSHSVIEKGQTVTLRCDPISGHDNLYWYRRVMGKEIKFLLHFVKESKQDESGMPNNRFLAERTGGTYSTLKVQPAELEDSGVYFCASKPCYGYTFGSGTRLTVV.

This rearrangement joins TRBV18 to TRBJ2-2; D may be TRBD1 (6 bases). This CDR3 has 14 amino acids. Trimming took 6 bases from V and 5 from J, leaving 13 bases between them. Germline CDR1 and CDR2: KGHSH and LQKENI. The DNA for the CDR3 is TGTGCCAGCTCCGACAGGTTTACGACCGGGGAGCTGTTTTTT. Translating gives CASSDRFTTGELFF.

The chain joins TRBV24-1 to TRBJ2-7; D not resolved. The CDR3 is 11 amino acids. V lost 4 bases to trimming and J lost 4 bases, with 4 bases between them. The germline CDR1 and CDR2 sequences are KGHDR and SFDVKD. CDR3 loop: CATSEGYEQYF. Written as DNA, the CDR3 is TGTGCCACCAGTGAAGGGTACGAGCAGTACTTC.

This CDR3 reads CASSQLQDYSGNTIYF. The CDR3 nucleotides read TGTGCCAGCAGCCAACTACAGGATTACTCTGGAAACACCATATATTTT. The V and J genes are TRBV3-1 (or the pseudogene TRBV3-2) and TRBJ1-3; D is perhaps TRBD1 (5 bases). The CDR3 covers 16 residues. V lost 2 bases and J 0 bases, leaving 11 bases between the germline ends. Per the germline V gene, CDR1 is LGHDT and CDR2 is YNNKEL (reference sequence).

The sample holds a few counts of this clone. The chain joins TRBV27 to TRBJ2-7, with a tentative D call TRBD2 (5 bases). V was pared by 3 bases and J by 0 bases, with 9 bases between. The CDR3 is made up of 14 amino acids. The germline gives CDR1 MNHEY, CDR2 SMNVEV (reference sequence). The CDR3 protein is CASSFRAASYEQYF. Here the CDR3 DNA reads TGTGCCAGCAGTTTCCGAGCGGCCTCCTACGAGCAGTACTTC.

The chain carries TRBV5-4 and TRBJ2-5; 15 nucleotides line up with TRBD2. CDR3 length: 18 amino acids. Germline lookup yields CDR1 SGHNT and CDR2 YYREEE (reference sequence). V was pared by 4 bases and J by 1 base, with 8 bases of the junction left unmatched. The CDR3 is CASSPGLAGGPAQETQYF. Here the CDR3 DNA reads TGTGCCAGCAGCCCCGGACTAGCGGGAGGGCCGGCCCAAGAGACCCAGTACTTC. The full variable domain, its missing parts supplied by reference TRBV5-4 and TRBJ2-5, is ETGVTQSPTHLIKTRGQQVTLRCSSQSGHNTVSWYQQALGQGPQFIFQYYREEENGRGNFPPRFSGLQFPNYSSELNVNALELDDSALYLCASSPGLAGGPAQETQYFGPGTRLLVL.

The rearrangement links TRBV30 to TRBJ1-1; 7 bases agree with TRBD1. The trim removed 0 bases at V and 3 bases at J, leaving 7 bases unmatched. The germline V gene has CDR1 GTSNPN and CDR2 SVGIG (reference sequence). CDR3 length equals 15 residues. The CDR3 nucleotides read TGTGCCTGGAGTGTACTAAGGGGGCTGTACACTGAAGCTTTCTTT. Its protein product is CAWSVLRGLYTEAFF.

This clone was seen just once. The chain links TRBV28 to TRBJ2-7; 8 bases are a match to TRBD1. J lost 5 bases, V lost 0 bases, and 9 bases had no gene match. Per the germline V gene, CDR1 is MDHEN and CDR2 is SYDVKM. CDR3 length equals 16 residues. The CDR3 DNA is TGTGCCAGCAGTTTATGGGGGACAGGACGTGGGGACGAGCAGTACTTC. Amino acids: CASSLWGTGRGDEQYF.